This T cell receptor beta chain was sequenced during a study of shared clonotypes between healthy human individuals. Of note for this clone: Its antigen is still unknown. Its ends do not fully match the called genes, so a read error is possible.

The CDR3 length is 10 residues. Germline V gene sequence: CDR1 WSHSY, CDR2 SAAADI. Only in-frame clones appear in the TCRdb table, and some are missing; sequencing was by immunoSEQ multiplex PCR. Here the sample spans around 2,100,000 clones, approximately 94% being singletons. Notes on the study in general: Some clonotypes were shared by all four sorted-subset donors, while others were not shared. The non-shared ones had lower generation probabilities than the shared ones.

Naive CD8 cells, CD45RO-negative and positively selected for CCR7, excluded terminally differentiated effector memory CD45RA+ cells. Specimen: naive CD8+ T cells sorted from blood. The clonotype originates from a man younger than 35 in good health. The chain has TRBV10-2 and TRBJ2-7; a weak D match, TRBD2 (5 bases). CDR3 DNA: TGCGCCAGCAGTGAGACTAGGATCCACTTC. Translated, it gives CASSETRIHF.